This T cell receptor (beta chain) is from a study of blood T cell repertoires in COVID-19. In the study overall: PBMCs, B-cell-depleted T cells, or T cells were the source of the cDNA or gDNA that made up the material.

Profiling relied on immunoSEQ multiplex PCR, and the TCRdb table lists in-frame clones only, not all of them. The data contain about 170,000 clones, 75% to 90% of them singletons. Germline CDR1 GTSNPN, CDR2 SVGIG (reference sequence). The CDR3 covers 13 residues. With 0 bases removed from V and 3 bases from J, the gap between germline ends came to 6 bases. Residents of 24 US areas, aged roughly 18 to 95 years, made up the participants. Recovered status applied to Cohort 3 donors who had two consecutive negative PCRs. It also applied to those with clearance or with symptom resolution. The specimen was PBMCs or T cells enriched from blood (not recorded which). This rearrangement joins TRBV30 to TRBJ2-1, with D unresolved. The receptor was derived from a woman between 45 and 65 years old who had recovered from COVID-19. The chain's CDR3 is CAWSVEHYNEQFF. The CDR3 coding sequence is TGTGCCTGGAGTGTGGAGCACTACAATGAGCAGTTCTTC. Full variable domain (missing parts from reference TRBV30 and TRBJ2-1): SQTIHQWPATLVQPVGSPLSLECTVEGTSNPNLYWYRQAAGRGLQLLFYSVGIGQISSEVPQNLSASRPQDRQFILSSKKLLLSDSGFYLCAWSVEHYNEQFFGPGTRLTVL.